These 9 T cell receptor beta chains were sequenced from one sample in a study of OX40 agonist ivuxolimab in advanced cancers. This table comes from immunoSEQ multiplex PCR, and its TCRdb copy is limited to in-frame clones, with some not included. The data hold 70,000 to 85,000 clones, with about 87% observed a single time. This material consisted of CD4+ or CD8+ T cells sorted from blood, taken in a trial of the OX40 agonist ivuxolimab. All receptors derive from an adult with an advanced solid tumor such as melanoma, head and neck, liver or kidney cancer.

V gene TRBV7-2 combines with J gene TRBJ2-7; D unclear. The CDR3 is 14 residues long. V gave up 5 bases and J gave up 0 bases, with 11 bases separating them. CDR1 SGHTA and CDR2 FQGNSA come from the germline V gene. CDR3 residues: CASSPGVVSYEQYF. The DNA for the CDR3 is TGTGCCAGCAGCCCAGGAGTAGTCTCCTACGAGCAGTACTTC.

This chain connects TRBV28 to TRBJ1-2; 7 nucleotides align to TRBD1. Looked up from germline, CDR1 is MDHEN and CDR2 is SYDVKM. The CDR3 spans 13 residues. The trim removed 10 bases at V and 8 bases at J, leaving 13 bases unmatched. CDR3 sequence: CATSDRDWRGYTF. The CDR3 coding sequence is TGTGCCACCTCTGACAGGGATTGGCGAGGCTACACCTTC.

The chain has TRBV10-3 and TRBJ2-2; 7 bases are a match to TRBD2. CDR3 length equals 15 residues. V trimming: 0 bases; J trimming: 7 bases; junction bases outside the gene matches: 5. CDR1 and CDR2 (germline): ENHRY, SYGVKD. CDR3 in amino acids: CAISESRLAVGELFF. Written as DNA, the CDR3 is TGTGCCATCAGTGAGTCGAGACTAGCTGTCGGGGAGCTGTTTTTT.

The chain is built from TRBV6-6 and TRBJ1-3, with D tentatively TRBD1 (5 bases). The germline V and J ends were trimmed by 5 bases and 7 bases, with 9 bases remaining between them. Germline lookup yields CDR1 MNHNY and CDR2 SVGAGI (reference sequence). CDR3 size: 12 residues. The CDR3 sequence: CASSQRDNTIYF. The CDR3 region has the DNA TGTGCCAGCAGTCAGAGGGACAACACCATATATTTT.

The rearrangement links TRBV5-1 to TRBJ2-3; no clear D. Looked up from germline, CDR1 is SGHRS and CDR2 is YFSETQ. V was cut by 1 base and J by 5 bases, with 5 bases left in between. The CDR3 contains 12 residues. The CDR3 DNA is TGCGCCAGCAGCTTGCCCCAAGATACGCAGTATTTT. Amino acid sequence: CASSLPQDTQYF. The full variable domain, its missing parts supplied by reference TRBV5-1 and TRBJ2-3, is KAGVTQTPRYLIKTRGQQVTLSCSPISGHRSVSWYQQTPGQGLQFLFEYFSETQRNKGNFPGRFSGRQFSNSRSEMNVSTLELGDSALYLCASSLPQDTQYFGPGTRLTVL.

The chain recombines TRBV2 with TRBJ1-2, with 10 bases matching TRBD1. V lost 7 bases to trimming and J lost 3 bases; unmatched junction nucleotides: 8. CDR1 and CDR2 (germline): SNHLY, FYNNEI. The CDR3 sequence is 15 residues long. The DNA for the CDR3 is TGTGCCAGCACCCTCGGACAGGGGGGCCACTATGGCTACACCTTC. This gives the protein CASTLGQGGHYGYTF.

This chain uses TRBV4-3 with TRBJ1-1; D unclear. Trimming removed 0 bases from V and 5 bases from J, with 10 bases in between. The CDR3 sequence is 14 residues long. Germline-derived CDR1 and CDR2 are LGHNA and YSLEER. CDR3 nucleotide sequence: TGCGCCAGCAGCCAAGATCACCGGAGGACTGAAGCTTTCTTT. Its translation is CASSQDHRRTEAFF.

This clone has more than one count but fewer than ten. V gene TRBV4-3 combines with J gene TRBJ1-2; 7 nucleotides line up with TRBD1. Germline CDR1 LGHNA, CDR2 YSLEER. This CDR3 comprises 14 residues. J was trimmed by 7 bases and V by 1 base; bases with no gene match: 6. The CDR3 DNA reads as TGCGCCAGCAGCCAAGTTTTAGGGGGCTCTGGCTACACCTTC. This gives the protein CASSQVLGGSGYTF.

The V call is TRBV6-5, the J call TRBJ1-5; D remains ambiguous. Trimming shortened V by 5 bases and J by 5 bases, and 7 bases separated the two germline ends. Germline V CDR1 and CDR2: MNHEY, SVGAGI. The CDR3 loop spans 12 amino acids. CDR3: CASSQTDQPQHF. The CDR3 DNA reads TGTGCCAGCAGTCAAACCGATCAGCCCCAGCATTTT.